Listed below are T cell receptor beta chains from one sample, sequenced in a study of cytotoxic CD8 clonotypes in ibrutinib-treated CLL. This table comes from immunoSEQ multiplex PCR, and its TCRdb copy is limited to in-frame clones, with some not included. This repertoire shows some 20,000 clones, about three quarters found once; its top ten account for roughly 7.6%. The material was PBMCs, obtained before ibrutinib treatment. These receptors all come from a human donor with chronic lymphocytic leukemia. The CDR3 runs from the conserved cysteine through the conserved F or W. The order of the fields is D gene, J gene, clone size, V gene, CDR3 DNA, CDR3 protein. D genes are given only for firm matches. Part of the rows lack a size; the others show once, few, many or a class for expanded clones.

>TRBD1|TRBJ1-1|-|TRBV4-1
TGCGCCAGCAGCCAAGACCGAGGGAGACAGGGGTGGACTGAAGCTTTCTTT
CASSQDRGRQGWTEAFF
>-|TRBJ1-1|-|TRBV6-5
TGTGCCAGCAGTTACTCAGGGACGGCTTACGGCACTGAAGCTTTCTTT
CASSYSGTAYGTEAFF
>-|TRBJ1-6|few|TRBV18
TGTGCCAGCTCACCAGAGACAGTATCACCCCTCCACTTT
CASSPETVSPLHF
>-|TRBJ2-7|-|TRBV10-3
TGTGCCATCAGTGTTCCGGACCGAGGCTCCTACGAGCAGTACTTC
CAISVPDRGSYEQYF
>TRBD2|TRBJ2-3|-|TRBV11-3
TGTGCCAGCAGCTTGTCGACTAGCGGAGCCGGAGCGCCATATACGCAGTATTTT
CASSLSTSGAGAPYTQYF
>-|TRBJ2-7|-|TRBV27
TGTGCCAGCAGTTCGATGAGCGGGCCCCGATACGAGCAGTACTTC
CASSSMSGPRYEQYF
>-|TRBJ2-1|-|TRBV5-1
TGCGCCAGCAGCTTGGATTGGGGGCTTGAGCAGTTCTTC
CASSLDWGLEQFF
>-|TRBJ2-5|-|TRBV15
TGTGCCACCAGCAGGACTCGGGAACCCCAAGAGACCCAGTACTTC
CATSRTREPQETQYF
>TRBD1|TRBJ2-2|-|TRBV5-1
TGCGCCAGCAGCTCTTACCGACAGGGGGCTGCCACCGGGGAGCTGTTTTTT
CASSSYRQGAATGELFF
>TRBD1|TRBJ1-1|-|TRBV19
TGTGCCAGTAGTATAGGGACAGGAGATGAAGCTTTCTTT
CASSIGTGDEAFF
>-|TRBJ1-5|-|TRBV5-4
TGTGCCAGCAGCTTGTGGGGGGCCGGTCAGCCCCAGCATTTT
CASSLWGAGQPQHF
>TRBD1|TRBJ1-3|-|TRBV7-2
TGTGCCAGCAGCTTGGACAGGAGCTCTGGAAACACCATATATTTT
CASSLDRSSGNTIYF
>TRBD1|TRBJ2-2|once|TRBV29-1
TGCAGCGTCCGGACAGGGGGTACGAACACCGGGGAGCTGTTTTTT
CSVRTGGTNTGELFF
>-|TRBJ2-3|-|TRBV5-4
TGTGCCAGCAGCACAGGGAATCTCTTGGGCACAGATACGCAGTATTTT
CASSTGNLLGTDTQYF
>-|TRBJ1-6|-|TRBV7-9
TGTGCCAGCAGCTTAGTTCGGGGGGATAATTCACCCCTCCACTTT
CASSLVRGDNSPLHF
>-|TRBJ2-1|-|TRBV2
TGTGCCAGCAGTGAGAGGGGGTTGGGGGGCAGGCGGAATGAGCAGTTCTTC
CASSERGLGGRRNEQFF
>TRBD1|TRBJ1-1|-|TRBV7-2
TGTGCCAGCAGCCGCCAGGGGGCCAGGGCCACTGAAGCTTTCTTT
CASSRQGARATEAFF
>TRBD1|TRBJ2-1|-|TRBV15
TGTGCCACCAGCAGACTTCCGGGACAGGCGAACAATGAGCAGTTCTTC
CATSRLPGQANNEQFF
>TRBD1|TRBJ1-1|once|TRBV10-1
TGCGCCAGCAGTGAGTACAGGGGCACTGAAGCTTTCTTT
CASSEYRGTEAFF
>-|TRBJ2-5|-|TRBV5-1
TGCGCCAGCAGCTGGTCGGGTCAAGAGACCCAGTACTTC
CASSWSGQETQYF
>-|TRBJ1-1|once|TRBV6-1
TGTGCCAGCAGACTAAACCTGGATGTCACTGAAGCTTTCTTT
CASRLNLDVTEAFF
>TRBD1|TRBJ2-6|-|TRBV28
TGTGCCAGCAGTTCCAGGGGGCCTGGGGCCAACGTCCTGACTTTC
CASSSRGPGANVLTF
>-|TRBJ2-7|-|TRBV13
TGTGCCAGCAACTTAAGACGGGGCACTCGGAACGAGCAGTACTTC
CASNLRRGTRNEQYF
>TRBD1|TRBJ1-2|once|TRBV9
TGTGCCAGCAGCGCCCGGGACAGGGAAGTCTATGGCTACACCTTC
CASSARDREVYGYTF
>-|TRBJ1-2|once|TRBV5-4
TGTGCCAGCAGCCCGGACCCGTTGCGGGGGGCTGGTAACGGCTACACCTTC
CASSPDPLRGAGNGYTF
>-|TRBJ2-3|-|TRBV28
TGTGCCAGCAGTTTATTCTGGGATACGCAGTATTTT
CASSLFWDTQYF
>-|TRBJ2-7|few|TRBV27
TGTGCCAGCAGCCCCCTAGCAGGGTTCAGCTCCTACGAGCAGTACTTC
CASSPLAGFSSYEQYF
>TRBD1|TRBJ1-5|-|TRBV7-8
TGTGCCAGCAGTTCGGCGACAGGGGACATTGGGGATCAGCCCCAGCATTTT
CASSSATGDIGDQPQHF
>-|TRBJ1-4|-|TRBV7-9
TGTGCCAGCAGCGACTACGCCGGGGGCGATGAAAAACTGTTTTTT
CASSDYAGGDEKLFF
>TRBD2|TRBJ2-1|-|TRBV4-1
TGCGCCAGCAGCCAAGAGGGACTAGCGGGAGAGCAGTTCTTC
CASSQEGLAGEQFF
>-|TRBJ2-2|-|TRBV11-3
TGTGCCAGCAGCACGTCAGGGTACACCGGGGAGCTGTTTTTT
CASSTSGYTGELFF
>TRBD2|TRBJ2-2|-|TRBV27
TGTGCCAGCAGACTAGCGGGAGCCGGGGAGCTGTTTTTT
CASRLAGAGELFF